Sequencing of this T cell receptor beta chain was carried out in a study of CD8+ T cells in alopecia areata. Study-wide findings and caveats: Higher clonality was seen in lesional scalp than in normal scalp, especially in alopecia totalis/universalis.

For this clone: Antigen specificity is unknown.

A FACSAria was used to sort CD4+ and CD8+ T cells. These cells came from PBMCs. Extraction and reverse transcription of RNA yielded cDNA as the sequencing template. Sequenced by immunoSEQ multiplex PCR; TCRdb stores in-frame clones only, minus some. This table holds about 130,000 clones, roughly 50% found once. Germline values: CDR1 SGHKS, CDR2 YYEKEE (reference sequence). Trimming cost V 1 base and J 6 bases; bases outside gene matches: 6. The CDR3 has 14 residues. This chain links TRBV5-5 with TRBJ1-2; 7 nucleotides line up with TRBD1. This material consisted of CD8+ T cells sorted from blood, taken at week 0. The receptor's source is a human donor with alopecia areata. The CDR3 reads CASSLTTGMNGYTF. The DNA for the CDR3 is TGTGCCAGCAGCTTGACGACAGGGATGAATGGCTACACCTTC.